Sequencing of this TCR beta chain was carried out in a study of STAT5B mutations in CD4+ large granular lymphocyte leukemia (dated by TCRdb to 2022 to 2024). About the full investigation: Among healthy controls, the CDR3 'QG' motif was associated with a particular HLA allele. The TCRbeta repertoires of CD4+ T-cell large granular lymphocyte leukemia patients were compared with the TCRbeta repertoires of healthy blood donors. Flow cytometry on FACSCanto II or FACSVerse confirmed that purified fractions exceeded 95% purity among lymphocytes. Study-wide conclusions, independent of this receptor: Main leukemic clonotypes were private to each patient, although roughly 26% of the main leukemic clonotypes were found at low frequency in the non-leukemic repertoires of other patients. Enrichment of TRBV06-family usage was observed among the top patient clones (8/27) relative to healthy controls (2/35). Greater clonality appeared to be present in CD4-sorted patient repertoires than in healthy CD4+ repertoires, and the difference was retained after the putative leukemic clones were removed. Data were not HLA-matched; higher clonality in CD4+ versus CD8+ T-LGLL could reflect the relatively small sample size.

A note on this clone: What this receptor recognizes is not known. No base qualities exist here, and no much larger clone lies one base off it.

The immunoSEQ assay at survey resolution was used to sequence TCRbeta rearrangements from genomic DNA. On the authors' methods: In the TCR sequencing data, the smallest productive clonotype frequency that could be detected was 2.59 x 10-5. Only productive TCRbeta rearrangements, meaning sequences that were complete and in-frame, were kept for the analyses. Simpson clonality, calculated in the immunoSEQ Analyzer version 3.0, was used as the measure of sample clonality. Clones were binned by frequency as very rare, small, medium, large (1-20%) or hyperexpanded (>20%). Generation probabilities were estimated with OLGA 1.2.3, V-gene circos plots were made with VDJtools, specificities were looked up in VDJdb, and CDR3 motifs were identified with GLIPH. Sourced from immuneACCESS, this table was stored by TCRdb with only in-frame sequences that have V and J called. A share of the clones is absent; for the studies checked, an unresolved V gene accounts for under half, and the remainder has no known explanation. V and J calls plus clone size are reproduced from that table; the DNA served to infer D and trimming. Present in this sample are about 32,000 clones, 71% of which were seen just once. Jointly, the top ten make up roughly 0.43% of the sample.

Healthy controls were around 38 blood donors whose buffy coats came from the Finnish Red Cross blood service. All TCR-sequenced material derived from peripheral blood: patient blood samples and healthy donor buffy coats. Ficoll-Hypaque gradient centrifugation was used to isolate peripheral blood mononuclear cells. CD4+ cells were magnetically purified from the buffy coats of healthy controls. The Gentra Puregene Cell and Tissue kit was used to extract genomic DNA, and a Qubit 2.0 fluorometer was used to measure the amount of genomic DNA. The CDR3 numbers 13 residues from cysteine through phenylalanine. The sequence is cut down to CDR3 DNA, 39 bases in frame from base 1. The germline V gene provides CDR1 MNHNS and CDR2 SASEGT. A distance of 18 bases separates the germline ends of V and J, which lose 10 bases and 6 bases respectively.

The V and J genes are TRBV6-1 and TRBJ1-1; no D segment can be confidently identified. The sequence came from a human donor in good health. Sequenced input: CD4+ T cells from blood buffy coats. The CDR3 amino acid sequence is: CAIAGDRVAEAFF. The DNA reads TGTGCCATCGCGGGAGACCGCGTGGCTGAAGCTTTCTTT.